Sequencing of this T cell receptor (beta chain) was carried out in a study of blood T cell repertoires in COVID-19. Study-wide context: From the United States, Italy and Spain came samples of acute and convalescent COVID-19. Sample material is recorded as cDNA or gDNA derived from T cells, B-cell-depleted T cells, or PBMCs.

The ends lost 1 base at V and 0 bases at J; junction bases unmatched: 0. The CDR3 loop spans 15 amino acids. Germline CDR1 KGHSH, CDR2 LQKENI. Authors' methods: Reference gene primer amplification in the assay estimated nucleated cell counts. Using immunoSEQ multiplex PCR, the repertoire was profiled, and TCRdb retains in-frame clones only, with some absent. V, J and clone size reflect that table, while D and trimming were determined from the DNA. This repertoire shows 100,000 to 150,000 clones, over 75% found once; its top ten account for about 11%. This clone was seen just once. Other nucleotide sequences from this sample produce the same CDR3.

This clonotype was obtained from a man aged 55 to 69 with acute or convalescent COVID-19. This chain links TRBV18 with TRBJ1-5; 7 bases are a match to TRBD1. The sequencing input was peripheral blood. The CDR3 nucleotides read TGTGCCAGCTCACCACAGGGGGCTAGCAATCAGCCCCAGCATTTT. As protein: CASSPQGASNQPQHF.